Listed here are 5 T cell receptor beta chains from one sample, sequenced in a study of shared clonotypes between healthy human individuals. CD8 cells classed as naive were CD45RO-negative and positively selected for CCR7, excluding terminally differentiated effector memory CD45RA+ cells. Assay used: immunoSEQ multiplex PCR; TCRdb lists only in-frame clones, some missing. Of some 2,000,000 clones listed, about 95% are singletons. The specimen sequenced was naive CD8+ T cells sorted from blood. Every receptor here comes from a man between 18 and 29 years old in good health.

The chain couples TRBV5-1 to TRBJ1-3; D might be TRBD1 (6 bases). The germline CDR1 and CDR2 sequences are SGHRS and YFSETQ. The CDR3 loop spans 18 amino acids. V lost 1 base, J lost 2 bases, and 19 bases lay in between. The CDR3 DNA reads TGCGCCAGCAGCTTGAAGGAACAGGGAATTTGGGCTGGAAACACCATATATTTT. Protein: CASSLKEQGIWAGNTIYF.

As to this clone: Other DNA sequences in this specimen translate into the identical CDR3. The chain links TRBV7-9 to TRBJ2-7, with D uncertain. V gave up 5 bases and J gave up 0 bases, with 8 bases separating them. Germline V gene data show CDR1 as SEHNR and CDR2 as FQNEAQ (reference sequence). CDR3 size: 13 residues. CDR3 sequence reads: CASSTTVSYEQYF. In DNA form, the CDR3 reads TGTGCCAGCAGCACGACCGTCTCCTACGAGCAGTACTTC.

On this clone: This specimen includes other DNA sequences encoding the same CDR3. V gene TRBV18 combines with J gene TRBJ2-7; D unclear. V gave up 3 bases and J gave up 4 bases, with 10 bases separating them. Germline CDR1 is KGHSH and CDR2 is LQKENI. The CDR3 consists of 13 residues. The CDR3 nucleotides are TGTGCCAGCTCACCTCCCACTGGGTACGAGCAGTACTTC. Translating it yields CASSPPTGYEQYF.

A remark on this clone: The sample has other DNA sequences that encode this CDR3 too. The chain carries TRBV5-1 and TRBJ2-2; D ambiguous. The V gene's germline CDR1 is SGHRS and CDR2 YFSETQ. Between the trimmed V and J ends, which lost 0 bases and 5 bases, there was a span of 5 bases. The CDR3 extends over 13 amino acids. The CDR3 sequence is CASSLDRTGELFF. In DNA, the CDR3 is TGCGCCAGCAGCTTGGATCGTACCGGGGAGCTGTTTTTT.

The chain uses TRBV28 and TRBJ2-5; tentatively, D is TRBD1 (5 bases). This CDR3 is 13 amino acids long. Between the trimmed V and J ends, which lost 4 bases and 0 bases, there was a span of 6 bases. The germline V gene encodes CDR1 MDHEN and CDR2 SYDVKM. The CDR3 DNA is TGTGCCAGCAGTTCAGGGAACCAAGAGACCCAGTACTTC. Translation: CASSSGNQETQYF.